The 19 T cell receptor beta chains reported below all come from one sample, sequenced in a study of T-cell reconstitution after alpha-beta-depleted transplantation in children (TCRdb year 2016). The library was built by means of PCR. TCRdb records Illumina HiSeq 2500 as the sequencer. TCR library preparation used molecular barcoding, with unique molecular identifiers applied to normalize quantification of the TCRbeta repertoire. TCRdb's own reprocessing of the public reads used fastp at Q25 and MiXCR and kept productive beta chains. Rows are combined by CDR3 protein, so each entry shows the most common genes and DNA. The sample table shows tens of thousands of distinct CDR3 sequences, and 6% to 8.5% are seen once. The ten largest clones capture approximately 2.3% of the sample. The sample was PBMCs from the stem cell graft donor, taken from the stem cell graft. The receptors stem from a human donor who donated a stem cell graft to a child with acute lymphoblastic leukemia.

This clonotype was observed many times. The chain uses TRBV20-1 and TRBJ1-5; no definite D call. In germline, CDR1 is DFQATT, CDR2 SNEGSKA (reference sequence). Trimming shortened V by 3 bases and J by 0 bases, and 9 bases separated the two germline ends. The CDR3 totals 14 residues. CDR3 in amino acids: CSARTPYSNQPQHF. CDR3 sequence (DNA): TGCAGTGCTAGGACTCCTTATAGCAATCAGCCCCAGCATTTT.

Ten or more counts support this clonotype. The chain carries TRBV5-6 and TRBJ2-3; 9 positions agree with TRBD1. Trimming removed 0 bases from V and 5 bases from J; junction bases left unmatched: 4. The CDR3 spans 15 residues. Germline values: CDR1 SGHDT, CDR2 YYEEEE. CDR3 in amino acids: CASSLEGQGIDTQYF. CDR3 DNA: TGTGCCAGCAGCTTGGAGGGACAGGGCATAGATACGCAGTATTTT.

This clonotype was seen only a few times. The V and J genes are TRBV7-3 and TRBJ2-1; D unresolved. Trimming pared 5 bases from V and 2 bases from J, leaving 10 bases between. Germline CDR1 and CDR2: SGHTA and FQGTGA. This CDR3 is 14 amino acids long. CDR3 DNA sequence: TGTGCCAGCAGCCCAAATAAGGCCTACAATGAGCAGTTCTTC. The encoded protein is CASSPNKAYNEQFF.

Ten or more counts support this clonotype. The chain couples TRBV29-1 to TRBJ2-5, with TRBD2 matching 15 bases. The CDR3 contains 17 residues. CDR1 SQVTM and CDR2 ANQGSEA come from the germline V gene. The V and J ends lost 3 bases and 1 base, in that order; junction bases with no gene match: 6. CDR3 residues: CSVEWTSGRALQETQYF. The DNA for the CDR3 is TGCAGCGTTGAGTGGACTAGCGGGAGGGCCCTCCAAGAGACCCAGTACTTC.

In this sample, this clonotype turned up a few times. The chain recombines TRBV27 with TRBJ1-2, with D perhaps TRBD1 (6 bases). The CDR3 is 16 amino acids. Trimming stripped 1 base from V and 2 bases from J, with 14 bases between. CDR1 MNHEY and CDR2 SMNVEV come from the germline V gene (reference sequence). CDR3 nucleotides: TGTGCCAGCAGTTTATTAGGGGGACCCAGAAACTATGGCTACACCTTC. Protein product: CASSLLGGPRNYGYTF.

The rearrangement links TRBV7-3 to TRBJ2-1, with D tentatively TRBD1 or TRBD2 (5 bases each). The germline V and J ends were trimmed by 5 bases and 6 bases, with 20 bases remaining between them. The germline gives CDR1 SGHTA, CDR2 FQGTGA. CDR3 length: 16 amino acids. In DNA, the CDR3 is TGTGCCAGCAGCCCCCGGGACCGCCCTTACGGCAATGAGCAGTTCTTC. Translation: CASSPRDRPYGNEQFF.

J is TRBJ1-1 and V is TRBV7-9; possible D gene TRBD1, 5 bases. V was trimmed by 3 bases and J by 6 bases, leaving 14 bases between them. The CDR3 is 14 residues long. Germline V lookup: CDR1 SEHNR, CDR2 FQNEAQ (reference sequence). CDR3 nucleotide sequence: TGTGCCAGCAGCTTGAGTGAGGGGAAGTCTGAAGCTTTCTTT. This translates into CASSLSEGKSEAFF.

This chain connects TRBV6-5 to TRBJ1-1; possible D gene TRBD1, 6 bases. Looked up from germline, CDR1 is MNHEY and CDR2 is SVGAGI. Trimming stripped 1 base from V and 8 bases from J, with 14 bases between. The length of the CDR3 is 14 residues. CDR3 nucleotide sequence: TGTGCCAGCAGTTACTTCACAGTGGGGGCGGAAGCTTTCTTT. Residues: CASSYFTVGAEAFF.

At least ten counts were recorded for this clonotype. The chain recombines TRBV7-2 with TRBJ2-5; 7 bases align to TRBD1. Trimming cost V 5 bases and J 1 base; bases outside gene matches: 4. The CDR3 extends over 14 amino acids. Germline loops: CDR1 SGHTA, CDR2 FQGNSA. CDR3 in amino acids: CASSEGAPQETQYF. CDR3 sequence (DNA): TGTGCCAGCAGCGAGGGGGCCCCCCAAGAGACCCAGTACTTC. Supplemented by reference TRBV7-2 and TRBJ2-5, the full variable domain reads GAGVSQSPSNKVTEKGKDVELRCDPISGHTALYWYRQSLGQGLEFLIYFQGNSAPDKSGLPSDRFSAERTGGSVSTLTIQRTQQEDSAVYLCASSEGAPQETQYFGPGTRLLVL.

This clonotype has ten or more counts. The rearrangement links TRBV5-6 to TRBJ1-5; D is ambiguous. This CDR3 has 16 residues. Trimming cost V 1 base and J 1 base, with 12 bases left between them. The germline gives CDR1 SGHDT, CDR2 YYEEEE. CDR3 sequence: CASSLYKGSSNQPQHF. CDR3 sequence (DNA): TGTGCCAGCAGCTTGTACAAGGGATCGAGCAATCAGCCCCAGCATTTT.

This rearrangement joins TRBV5-1 to TRBJ2-5; 12 positions agree with TRBD2. Unmatched junction bases numbered 4, after V lost 4 bases and J lost 0 bases. CDR1 SGHRS and CDR2 YFSETQ come from the germline V gene. This CDR3 region has 16 residues. The CDR3 here is CASSKLAGGYQETQYF. The CDR3 coding sequence is TGCGCCAGCAGCAAACTAGCGGGGGGTTACCAAGAGACCCAGTACTTC.

Many counts were recorded for this clonotype. For the CDR3, the DNA is TGTGCCAGCAGTTCCTCTGGGGGGGCTTCACCCCTCCACTTT. The encoded protein is CASSSSGGASPLHF. V gene TRBV27 combines with J gene TRBJ1-6; D is perhaps TRBD1 (6 bases). The germline V and J ends were trimmed by 4 bases and 9 bases, with 13 bases remaining between them. Germline V CDR1 and CDR2: MNHEY, SMNVEV (reference sequence). The CDR3 has 14 amino acids.

This clonotype showed up many times. The chain employs TRBV24-1 and TRBJ2-7; D is perhaps TRBD1 (6 bases). CDR1 and CDR2 from the germline V gene are KGHDR and SFDVKD. Trimming took 5 bases from V and 3 from J, leaving 7 bases between them. This CDR3 region has 12 residues. CDR3 region: CATSGTVYEQYF. Written as DNA, the CDR3 is TGTGCCACCAGTGGGACAGTCTACGAGCAGTACTTC.

Many counts were recorded for this clonotype. V gene TRBV20-1 combines with J gene TRBJ2-4; 9 bases are shared with TRBD1. Trimming at V came to 2 bases and at J to 9 bases, leaving 11 bases not matched to a gene. The CDR3 runs 15 residues. The germline CDR1 and CDR2 sequences are DFQATT and SNEGSKA (reference sequence). CDR3 bases: TGCAGTGCTAGACCGAGCCGGGACAGGGCAAGCATTCAGTACTTC. Residues: CSARPSRDRASIQYF.

In this sample, this clonotype turned up many times. CDR3 bases: TGTGCCAGCAGCACCGGGACAGGGAGCACAGATACGCAGTATTTT. It is translated as CASSTGTGSTDTQYF. The chain links TRBV28 to TRBJ2-3, with 9 bases lining up with TRBD1. J was trimmed by 0 bases and V by 6 bases; bases with no gene match: 4. The CDR3 runs to 15 residues. Germline V CDR1 and CDR2: MDHEN, SYDVKM.

There are many counts of this clonotype. The chain recombines TRBV25-1 with TRBJ1-4; no clear D gene. This CDR3 has 15 residues. Germline V gene lookup returns CDR1 MGHDK and CDR2 SYGVNS. The V end was cut by 2 bases, the J end by 8 bases, with 15 bases between. The CDR3 loop is CASSEPLGRAEKLFF. The DNA for the CDR3 is TGTGCCAGCAGTGAACCACTCGGGAGGGCAGAAAAACTGTTTTTT.

This clonotype was seen ten or more times. This chain uses TRBV5-1 with TRBJ1-1; perhaps TRBD1 as D (6 bases). Germline lookup yields CDR1 SGHRS and CDR2 YFSETQ. The V and J ends lost 7 bases and 0 bases respectively, with 25 bases between them. The CDR3 runs to 18 residues. CDR3: CASGTNGLTATMNTEAFF. CDR3 DNA sequence: TGCGCCAGCGGGACAAACGGATTGACGGCGACTATGAACACTGAAGCTTTCTTT.

This clonotype was picked up many times. The chain joins TRBV29-1 to TRBJ2-5, with D possibly matching TRBD1 (6 bases). V was pared by 8 bases and J by 3 bases, with 13 bases between. CDR1 and CDR2 from the germline V gene are SQVTM and ANQGSEA. CDR3 size: 12 residues. The CDR3 nucleotides are TGCAGCTTCCACGGGACAAAAGAGACCCAGTACTTC. Residues: CSFHGTKETQYF.

By frequency in the sample, this clonotype is medium-sized (0.01 to 0.1%). The chain links TRBV20-1 to TRBJ2-1, with D uncertain. V lost 6 bases and J 7 bases, leaving 7 bases between the germline ends. CDR3 size: 10 residues. Germline CDR1 is DFQATT and CDR2 is SNEGSKA (reference sequence). DNA for the CDR3: TGCAGTGCGCAGGAGAATGAGCAGTTCTTC. It codes for CSAQENEQFF.